This T cell receptor (beta chain) was recorded in a study of blood T cell repertoires in COVID-19. Study-wide background: Samples came from the United States, Italy and Spain, spanning acute and convalescent COVID-19. In each case, the material was cDNA or gDNA derived from T cells, B-cell-depleted T cells, or PBMCs.

The Seattle patients joined while their infection was active and were tracked longitudinally afterward. V was pared by 1 base and J by 4 bases, with 10 bases between. Germline values: CDR1 MGHRA, CDR2 YSYEKL. The CDR3 length is 15 residues. Original handling: Researchers report that nucleated cell counts were estimated from reference gene primer amplification. Repertoires were generated with immunoSEQ multiplex PCR, while TCRdb's copy carries only in-frame clones and drops some. The DNA gave D and trimming, while V, J and clone size come from that table. The sample has roughly 260,000 clones; about nine tenths are singletons.

This clonotype was obtained from a woman aged 25 to 45 with COVID-19, enrolled during active disease. The chain couples TRBV4-1 to TRBJ1-4; D gene ambiguous. The sequenced sample consisted of peripheral blood. CDR3 nucleotides: TGCGCCAGCAGCCAAGGCGGGTCATATAATGAAAAACTGTTTTTT. Translation gives CASSQGGSYNEKLFF.